Below are 30 T cell receptor beta chains sequenced from a single sample in a study of T cells in Graves' hyperthyroidism and ophthalmopathy. There were TCR beta CDR3 regions amplified from RNA transcripts. TCR CDR3 underwent first-round RT-PCR with the HTBI primer set. TCRdb analysed the multiplex PCR reads with MiXCR anew, one entry per CDR3 protein. The sample lists 400,000 to 600,000 distinct CDR3 sequences, roughly 20% seen once, with approximately 26% in the top ten. Sequenced sample: blood. The receptors shown here come from a young man with Graves' hyperthyroidism.

This clonotype was recorded at least ten times. The V and J genes are TRBV12-3 or TRBV12-4 and TRBJ2-4; D tentatively fits TRBD1 or TRBD2 (5 bases each). The CDR3 length is 15 residues. Trimming took off 5 bases at V and 7 bases at J, with 18 bases between the two ends. CDR3 protein: CASSLNPGPGNIQYF. The CDR3 DNA is TGTGCCAGCAGTCTCAACCCGGGACCAGGGAACATTCAGTACTTC.

The chain has TRBV3-1 and TRBJ2-2; D gene unclear. Germline assignment: CDR1 LGHDT and CDR2 YNNKEL (reference sequence). Trimming pared 4 bases from V and 8 bases from J, leaving 11 bases between. The CDR3 totals 13 residues. CDR3 nucleotides: TGTGCCAGCAGCCTAAGTAATGGGGGGGAGCTGTTTTTT. Encoded protein: CASSLSNGGELFF.

This clonotype was seen repeatedly, ten times or more. V gene TRBV19 combines with J gene TRBJ1-5, with 8 bases fitting TRBD1. CDR1 and CDR2 from the germline V gene are LNHDA and SQIVND (reference sequence). V was pared by 7 bases and J by 5 bases, with 4 bases of the junction left unmatched. The CDR3 runs 13 residues. The CDR3 region is CASTRQGYQPQHF. Written as DNA, the CDR3 is TGTGCCAGTACTCGACAGGGGTATCAGCCCCAGCATTTT.

The chain recombines TRBV5-1 with TRBJ1-1, with unresolved D. The length of the CDR3 is 14 residues. The V gene lost 4 bases and the J gene lost 5 bases, with 15 bases spanning the gap. The germline CDR1 and CDR2 sequences are SGHRS and YFSETQ. The CDR3 loop is CASSRLGPTTEAFF. The CDR3 DNA sequence: TGCGCCAGCAGCCGCCTTGGCCCCACAACTGAAGCTTTCTTT.

This clonotype was seen at least ten times. The CDR3, as DNA: TGTGCCAGCAGTGAAGGCACCCTCCAAGAGACCCAGTACTTC. Translating it yields CASSEGTLQETQYF. The chain employs TRBV2 and TRBJ2-5; D is unclear. V lost 1 base to trimming and J lost 1 base, with 7 bases between them. The V gene's germline CDR1 is SNHLY and CDR2 FYNNEI. The CDR3 length is 14 residues.

This clonotype was seen at least ten times. The chain combines TRBV13 with TRBJ1-2; the D gene is possibly TRBD1 (5 bases). The CDR3 has 15 residues. The V gene lost 4 bases and the J gene lost 5 bases, with 17 bases spanning the gap. Germline V lookup: CDR1 PRHDT, CDR2 FYEKMQ (reference sequence). CDR3 loop: CASSSSGDPGYGYTF. The CDR3 DNA reads as TGTGCCAGCAGCTCCAGCGGGGACCCTGGATATGGCTACACCTTC.

This clonotype was seen ten or more times. The chain employs TRBV2 and TRBJ2-7; 8 bases line up with TRBD2. The CDR3 covers 15 residues. Trimming took 1 base from V and 6 from J; bases not matched to a gene: 8. Per the germline V gene, CDR1 is SNHLY and CDR2 is FYNNEI. The CDR3: CASSEVLGLVGEQYF. Here the CDR3 DNA reads TGTGCCAGCAGTGAAGTATTGGGACTAGTTGGCGAGCAGTACTTC.

In its sample, this clonotype was seen many times. The genes are TRBV5-1 and TRBJ1-1; D is unclear. The ends were cut back, 2 bases at V and 4 bases at J, with 12 bases in the middle. This CDR3 comprises 14 residues. Germline values: CDR1 SGHRS, CDR2 YFSETQ. The CDR3 nucleotides read TGCGCCAGCAGCTTCCCGGGAGAATCCACTGAAGCTTTCTTT. It specifies CASSFPGESTEAFF.

A few counts support this clonotype. This chain links TRBV7-2 with TRBJ1-2; 8 bases are shared with TRBD1. This CDR3 comprises 15 residues. Germline V gives CDR1 SGHTA, CDR2 FQGNSA. The junction had 10 bases not matched to a gene; V was cut back by 4 bases and J by 6 bases. The CDR3 DNA reads TGTGCCAGCAGCTCAAACCCAGGGGGCGAGAATGGCTACACCTTC. As protein: CASSSNPGGENGYTF. The full variable domain, in which reference TRBV7-2 and TRBJ1-2 provide the parts outside the CDR3, is GAGVSQSPSNKVTEKGKDVELRCDPISGHTALYWYRQSLGQGLEFLIYFQGNSAPDKSGLPSDRFSAERTGGSVSTLTIQRTQQEDSAVYLCASSSNPGGENGYTFGSGTRLTVV.

This clonotype appeared many times. This CDR3 is CSVVFSGSGANVLTF. The CDR3 nucleotides are TGCAGCGTTGTTTTTTCGGGCTCTGGGGCCAACGTCCTGACTTTC. The V and J genes are TRBV29-1 and TRBJ2-6, with D uncertain. V lost 4 bases to trimming and J lost 0 bases, with 10 bases between them. The CDR3 is made up of 15 amino acids. Germline CDR1 and CDR2: SQVTM and ANQGSEA.

This clonotype has ten or more counts. The chain is built from TRBV20-1 and TRBJ2-7; 7 bases align to TRBD2. Germline CDR1 reads DFQATT; CDR2 reads SNEGSKA (reference sequence). V shed 6 bases and J 2 bases; nucleotides not matched to a gene: 7. The CDR3 covers 13 residues. DNA for the CDR3: TGCAGTGCCGTCCGGGACTACCCCTACGAGCAGTACTTC. Protein: CSAVRDYPYEQYF.

This clonotype has a count of ten or more. The chain recombines TRBV24-1 with TRBJ2-2; D ambiguous. Germline V lookup: CDR1 KGHDR, CDR2 SFDVKD. The CDR3 loop spans 13 amino acids. V lost 3 bases and J 1 base, leaving 2 bases between the germline ends. The CDR3 region has the DNA TGTGCCACCAGTGATCAGAACACCGGGGAGCTGTTTTTT. Protein: CATSDQNTGELFF.

This clonotype was counted many times. CDR3 bases: TGCAGTGCTAGAAAGACCGGGACAGGGGTCTACGAGCAGTACTTC. Protein product: CSARKTGTGVYEQYF. The chain carries TRBV20-1 and TRBJ2-7, with 10 bases aligning to TRBD1. After removal of 2 bases from V and 3 bases from J, the junction contained 7 bases not matched to a gene. The CDR3 spans 15 residues. Germline V gene sequence: CDR1 DFQATT, CDR2 SNEGSKA (reference sequence).

The table lists this clonotype with a few counts. This chain connects TRBV6-5 to TRBJ1-2, with D unresolved. This CDR3 is 13 amino acids long. The V gene's germline CDR1 is MNHEY and CDR2 SVGAGI. Deletions cut 0 bases from V and 3 bases from J, with 5 bases between. CDR3 amino acids: CASSYSKDYGYTF. DNA of the CDR3: TGTGCCAGCAGTTACTCGAAGGACTATGGCTACACCTTC.

This clonotype was counted many times. The rearrangement joins TRBV24-1 to TRBJ2-2; 8 bases fit TRBD1. From germline, CDR1 is KGHDR and CDR2 SFDVKD. CDR3 size: 16 residues. V dropped 4 bases and J dropped 1; count of bases not matched to a gene: 4. The CDR3 region is CATSDRGTGNTGELFF. The DNA of the CDR3 is TGTGCCACCAGTGACCGCGGGACAGGGAACACCGGGGAGCTGTTTTTT.

This clonotype showed up many times. This rearrangement joins TRBV10-3 to TRBJ1-2; possible D gene TRBD1, 6 bases. V was pared by 7 bases and J by 4 bases, with 16 bases between. CDR1 is ENHRY and CDR2 is SYGVKD in the germline V gene. This CDR3 region has 14 residues. The CDR3 loop reads CAIMGTGQPYGYTF. The CDR3 nucleotides read TGTGCCATCATGGGTACTGGACAGCCCTATGGCTACACCTTC.

This clonotype was seen at least ten times. The chain carries TRBV28 and TRBJ2-5; TRBD2 matches at 14 bases. Per germline, CDR1 MDHEN and CDR2 SYDVKM. The J segment lost 4 bases and the V segment lost 5 bases, leaving 9 bases of the junction unmatched. The CDR3 contains 17 residues. The chain's CDR3 is CASSGLAGGQRGETQYF. The DNA of the CDR3 is TGTGCCAGCAGTGGACTAGCGGGGGGCCAGCGGGGAGAGACCCAGTACTTC.

Comments on this clonotype: A read error is likely, as this CDR3 ends without the conserved phenylalanine or tryptophan. The chain employs TRBV6-2 or TRBV6-3 and TRBJ2-2; D unresolved. Per the germline V gene, CDR1 is MNHEY and CDR2 is SVGEGT. This CDR3 is built from 11 residues. The DNA of the CDR3 is TGTGCCAGCAATTACCCCGGGGAGCTGTTTTCT. As protein: CASNYPGELFS.

At least ten counts were recorded for this clonotype. The chain joins TRBV15 to TRBJ1-1; possible D gene TRBD1, 5 bases. Germline CDR1 and CDR2: LNHNV and YYDKDF (reference sequence). V shed 0 bases and J shed 5 bases, with 13 bases lying between them. The CDR3 extends over 15 amino acids. As DNA, the CDR3 is TGTGCCACCAGCAGAGAGGGGGAAGGGTGGACTGAAGCTTTCTTT. Residues: CATSREGEGWTEAFF.

V gene TRBV27 combines with J gene TRBJ1-5; D remains ambiguous. V shed 8 bases and J shed 7 bases, with 15 bases lying between them. This CDR3 has 13 residues. The germline V gene encodes CDR1 MNHEY and CDR2 SMNVEV (reference sequence). The CDR3 nucleotides read TGTGCCAGCGCCGACGGGTCCGGCCAGCCCCAGCATTTT. This codes for CASADGSGQPQHF.

This clonotype appeared many times. The V call is TRBV11-3, the J call TRBJ1-2; D is uncertain. CDR1 is SGHNT and CDR2 is YENEEA in the germline V gene. Trimming shortened V by 3 bases and J by 8 bases, and 16 bases separated the two germline ends. This CDR3 is built from 14 residues. As DNA, the CDR3 is TGTGCCAGCAGCTTTAGGGAAGCCGCTCCGGGCTACACCTTC. Its translation: CASSFREAAPGYTF.

This clonotype was seen ten or more times. The rearrangement links TRBV11-3 to TRBJ2-7; D is undetermined. The CDR3 has 13 residues. Trimming pared 3 bases from V and 2 bases from J, leaving 8 bases between. The germline gives CDR1 SGHNT, CDR2 YENEEA. The DNA for the CDR3 is TGTGCCAGCAGCTTCGCCGCAGCCTACGAGCAGTACTTC. This gives the protein CASSFAAAYEQYF.

This clonotype was seen many times. J is TRBJ2-5 and V is TRBV15; weak D call: TRBD1 (6 bases). Per the germline V gene, CDR1 is LNHNV and CDR2 is YYDKDF (reference sequence). Between the trimmed V and J ends, which lost 3 bases and 4 bases, there was a span of 18 bases. This CDR3 is 16 amino acids long. CDR3 in amino acids: CATSREFQGTGETQYF. CDR3 coding DNA: TGTGCCACCAGCAGGGAATTCCAGGGGACCGGAGAGACCCAGTACTTC.

This chain connects TRBV20-1 to TRBJ2-7, with 7 positions matching TRBD1. The CDR3 consists of 14 residues. Germline V CDR1 and CDR2: DFQATT, SNEGSKA (reference sequence). With V trimmed by 3 bases and J by 2 bases, 7 bases remained unmatched. CDR3 sequence (DNA): TGCAGTGCTAGGGTCGGCCAGGGGGCCTACGAGCAGTACTTC. It encodes CSARVGQGAYEQYF.

In this sample, this clonotype turned up a few times. The chain joins TRBV28 to TRBJ2-2; tentatively, D is TRBD1 or TRBD2 (5 bases each). Germline V CDR1 and CDR2: MDHEN, SYDVKM. The V end was cut by 3 bases, the J end by 6 bases, with 14 bases between. The CDR3 runs to 15 residues. This chain's CDR3 is CASSFQIPGPGELFF. The CDR3 bases are TGTGCCAGCAGTTTTCAGATCCCGGGGCCCGGGGAGCTGTTTTTT.

This chain joins TRBV19 and TRBJ2-7, with TRBD1 identical over 8 bases. The CDR3 spans 14 residues. The trim removed 3 bases at V and 3 bases at J, leaving 4 bases unmatched. The germline CDR1 and CDR2 sequences are LNHDA and SQIVND (reference sequence). The CDR3 region has the DNA TGTGCCAGTAGTATGAACAGGGGGGTCTACGAGCAGTACTTC. It encodes CASSMNRGVYEQYF. The whole variable domain, filled in from reference TRBV19 and TRBJ2-7, reads DGGITQSPKYLFRKEGQNVTLSCEQNLNHDAMYWYRQDPGQGLRLIYYSQIVNDFQKGDIAEGYSVSREKKESFPLTVTSAQKNPTAFYLCASSMNRGVYEQYFGPGTRLTVT.

This clonotype has at least ten counts. J is TRBJ1-1 and V is TRBV27; possible D gene TRBD1, 6 bases. V lost 5 bases, J lost 4 bases, and 23 bases lay in between. CDR1 and CDR2 (germline): MNHEY, SMNVEV (reference sequence). This CDR3 region has 17 residues. This chain's CDR3 is CASSSFERGAVSTEAFF. As DNA, the CDR3 is TGTGCCAGCAGTAGTTTCGAGCGGGGGGCGGTTAGCACTGAAGCTTTCTTT.

This clonotype was observed at least ten times. DNA of the CDR3: TGTGCCAGCTCACCAACCGCCGGGGAGCAGTACTTC. It translates to CASSPTAGEQYF. The V and J genes are TRBV18 and TRBJ2-7; D gene uncertain. CDR3 length: 12 amino acids. In germline, CDR1 is KGHSH, CDR2 LQKENI. The ends were cut back, 2 bases at V and 7 bases at J, with 9 bases in the middle.

In this sample, this clonotype turned up many times. The chain is built from TRBV6-2 or TRBV6-3 and TRBJ1-3; tentative D call: TRBD1 (5 bases). This CDR3 is 16 amino acids long. V was cut by 6 bases and J by 1 base, with 16 bases left in between. Germline assignment: CDR1 MNHEY and CDR2 SVGEGT. The DNA for the CDR3 is TGTGCCAGCAGGGCACCCCCGGGGGTGTCTGGAAACACCATATATTTT. Translating it yields CASRAPPGVSGNTIYF.

The rearrangement uses TRBV2 and TRBJ2-2; D is unclear. This CDR3 is 12 amino acids long. The germline gives CDR1 SNHLY, CDR2 FYNNEI. This CDR3 is CVVTVNTGELFF. The DNA for the CDR3 is TGTGTTGTGACGGTGAACACCGGGGAGCTGTTTTTT.